This passage covers 30 T cell receptor beta chains from one sample sequenced in a study of graft-versus-host responses after intestinal transplantation. This table comes from immunoSEQ multiplex PCR, and its TCRdb copy is limited to in-frame clones, with some not included. Of over 10,000 clones listed, approximately 84% are singletons. The sequenced sample was PBMCs, obtained after intestinal transplantation. The source is a human patient who received an intestinal transplant, so some T cells may come from the graft donor.

The rearrangement joins TRBV11-2 to TRBJ1-6; 10 bases are shared with TRBD1. CDR1 SGHAT and CDR2 FQNNGV come from the germline V gene. There are 15 residues in the CDR3. Trimming removed 5 bases from V and 7 bases from J; junction bases left unmatched: 5. CDR3 sequence reads: CASSKLGQGNSPLHF. The DNA of the CDR3 is TGTGCCAGCAGCAAGTTGGGACAGGGGAATTCACCCCTCCACTTT.

The CDR3 nucleotides are TGTGCCAGCAGTGGAGGGGTCCACAATGAGCAGTTCTTC. Translating it yields CASSGGVHNEQFF. This chain connects TRBV2 to TRBJ2-1; either TRBD1 or TRBD2 may fit D (5 bases each). The CDR3 contains 13 residues. Trimming shortened V by 4 bases and J by 5 bases, and 9 bases separated the two germline ends. Germline loops: CDR1 SNHLY, CDR2 FYNNEI.

The chain couples TRBV6-1 to TRBJ1-3; D call uncertain. The CDR3 has 15 residues. CDR1 and CDR2 from the germline V gene are MNHNS and SASEGT. Trimming took 8 bases from V and 2 from J, leaving 16 bases between them. CDR3 sequence: CASEPFGVAGNTIYF. CDR3 bases: TGTGCCAGCGAGCCATTCGGGGTCGCTGGAAACACCATATATTTT.

The chain employs TRBV6-5 and TRBJ2-7; 8 bases match TRBD1. CDR3 length: 15 residues. Looked up from germline, CDR1 is MNHEY and CDR2 is SVGAGI. With V trimmed by 2 bases and J by 4 bases, 7 bases remained unmatched. CDR3 sequence reads: CASSYGAGGQYEQYF. In nucleotides, the CDR3 is TGTGCCAGCAGTTACGGGGCAGGGGGCCAGTACGAGCAGTACTTC.

The V gene is TRBV21-1, the J gene TRBJ1-5. TRBV21-1 is annotated as a pseudogene. The CDR3 loop spans 17 amino acids. CDR3 DNA: TGTGCCAGCGGAGGGGTTGATGAGCCGAGGAGCAATCAGCCCCAGCATTTT. Translated, it gives CASGGVDEPRSNQPQHF.

The chain employs TRBV14 and TRBJ2-7; D perhaps matches TRBD1 (6 bases). CDR1 SGHDN and CDR2 FVKESK come from the germline V gene. The CDR3 totals 15 residues. V gave up 5 bases and J gave up 0 bases, with 14 bases separating them. CDR3: CASSVRDTLSYEQYF. The CDR3 region has the DNA TGTGCCAGCAGCGTCCGGGACACACTCTCCTACGAGCAGTACTTC.

The CDR3 reads CASSRGTIDTQYF. CDR3 DNA sequence: TGTGCCAGCAGCCGAGGAACCATAGATACGCAGTATTTT. The chain links TRBV11-1 to TRBJ2-3; D call uncertain. Germline V gene lookup returns CDR1 SGHAT and CDR2 FQDESV (reference sequence). The CDR3 has 13 amino acids. Trimming took 5 bases from V and 5 from J, leaving 11 bases between them. The complete variable domain, with remaining parts taken from reference TRBV11-1 and TRBJ2-3, reads EAEVAQSPRYKITEKSQAVAFWCDPISGHATLYWYRQILGQGPELLVQFQDESVVDDSQLPKDRFSAERLKGVDSTLKIQPAELGDSAMYLCASSRGTIDTQYFGPGTRLTVL.

The CDR3: CASSLGSASYNEQFF. In DNA form, the CDR3 reads TGTGCCAGCAGCCTAGGAAGTGCCTCCTACAATGAGCAGTTCTTC. The V gene is TRBV11-3, the J gene TRBJ2-1; D is unresolved. The V gene lost 5 bases and the J gene lost 0 bases, with 11 bases spanning the gap. There are 15 residues in the CDR3. The germline CDR1 and CDR2 sequences are SGHNT and YENEEA. The full variable domain, with the rest looked up from reference TRBV11-3 and TRBJ2-1, is EAGVVQSPRYKIIEKKQPVAFWCNPISGHNTLYWYLQNLGQGPELLIRYENEEAVDDSQLPKDRFSAERLKGVDSTLKIQPAELGDSAVYLCASSLGSASYNEQFFGPGTRLTVL.

This chain uses TRBV27 with TRBJ2-7, with 9 bases matching TRBD1. Germline CDR1 and CDR2: MNHEY and SMNVEV (reference sequence). The CDR3 totals 12 residues. V lost 11 bases, J lost 2 bases, and 4 bases stayed unmatched. CDR3 bases: TGTGCCTCCCGACAGGGGGCCTACGAGCAGTACTTC. It encodes CASRQGAYEQYF.

This clone came up once. The CDR3 DNA follows: TGTGCCAGCAGTGATGGACGGTCTGATGGCTACACCTTC. Translation gives CASSDGRSDGYTF. The rearrangement joins TRBV25-1 to TRBJ1-2; D gene ambiguous. Trimming shortened V by 3 bases and J by 6 bases, and 11 bases separated the two germline ends. The CDR3 covers 13 residues. CDR1 is MGHDK, CDR2 SYGVNS, per germline.

The chain links TRBV7-9 to TRBJ2-1; 10 bases match TRBD2. Trimming removed 5 bases from V and 0 bases from J; junction bases left unmatched: 4. This CDR3 spans 16 amino acids. Germline V gene data show CDR1 as SEHNR and CDR2 as FQNEAQ (reference sequence). The CDR3 region is CASSPRTSGSYNEQFF. In DNA, the CDR3 is TGTGCCAGCAGCCCTAGGACTAGCGGCTCCTACAATGAGCAGTTCTTC.

V and J are TRBV18 and TRBJ1-4; D is perhaps TRBD1 (6 bases). Germline V CDR1 and CDR2: KGHSH, LQKENI. The CDR3 has 17 amino acids. Deletions cut 1 base from V and 4 bases from J, with 16 bases between. CDR3 nucleotide sequence: TGTGCCAGCTCACCACTCCCCTCGGACAGAATTAATGAAAAACTGTTTTTT. This encodes CASSPLPSDRINEKLFF. Together with reference TRBV18 and TRBJ1-4, the CDR3 gives the full variable domain: NAGVMQNPRHLVRRRGQEARLRCSPMKGHSHVYWYRQLPEEGLKFMVYLQKENIIDESGMPKERFSAEFPKEGPSILRIQQVVRGDSAAYFCASSPLPSDRINEKLFFGSGTQLSVL.

The chain combines TRBV6-6 with TRBJ1-6, with D unresolved. The CDR3 is made up of 12 amino acids. V shed 5 bases and J shed 15 bases, with 14 bases lying between them. Germline lookup yields CDR1 MNHNY and CDR2 SVGAGI (reference sequence). In DNA, the CDR3 is TGTGCCAGCAGTCCCTCGGTTGAAGGCCTCCACTTT. Protein: CASSPSVEGLHF.

V is TRBV9 and J is TRBJ2-7; D perhaps matches TRBD1 (5 bases). Germline lookup yields CDR1 SGDLS and CDR2 YYNGEE. The CDR3 spans 14 residues. V was clipped by 0 bases and J by 2 bases, with 9 bases between them. DNA of the CDR3: TGTGCCAGCAGCGTAGCCCCGACAGCCTACGAGCAGTACTTC. This translates into CASSVAPTAYEQYF.

The chain links TRBV9 to TRBJ2-3; a weak D match, TRBD1 (6 bases). Germline-derived CDR1 and CDR2 are SGDLS and YYNGEE. This CDR3 has 14 residues. Trimming took 2 bases from V and 0 from J, leaving 7 bases between them. CDR3 protein: CASSVQGSTDTQYF. CDR3 in DNA: TGTGCCAGCAGCGTGCAGGGGAGCACAGATACGCAGTATTTT.

The gene calls are TRBV19 and TRBJ2-4; D is possibly TRBD2 (6 bases). This CDR3 spans 14 amino acids. The ends were cut back, 2 bases at V and 5 bases at J, with 10 bases in the middle. CDR1 is LNHDA, CDR2 SQIVND, per germline (reference sequence). CDR3 sequence (DNA): TGTGCCAGTAGTATATGGCGGGACCAAAACATTCAGTACTTC. As protein: CASSIWRDQNIQYF.

V and J are TRBV18 and TRBJ1-3; D ambiguous. Trimming shortened V by 6 bases and J by 4 bases, and 19 bases separated the two germline ends. In germline, CDR1 is KGHSH, CDR2 LQKENI. This CDR3 region has 16 residues. CDR3 sequence: CASSPWVGRAGNTIYF. The DNA for the CDR3 is TGTGCCAGCTCCCCCTGGGTGGGAAGAGCCGGAAACACCATATATTTT.

In its sample, this clone was seen once. The rearrangement links TRBV4-1 to TRBJ1-2, with TRBD1 as a possible D gene (6 bases). Trimming cost V 1 base and J 5 bases, with 17 bases left between them. CDR1 MGHRA and CDR2 YSYEKL come from the germline V gene. The CDR3 sequence is 16 residues long. The CDR3 coding sequence is TGCGCCAGCAGCCAAGTTCATTGGACAGATGAATATGGCTACACCTTC. Translation gives CASSQVHWTDEYGYTF.

The chain has TRBV19 and TRBJ2-5; the match to TRBD2 covers 14 bases. The J segment lost 5 bases and the V segment lost 4 bases, leaving 6 bases of the junction unmatched. From germline, CDR1 is LNHDA and CDR2 SQIVND (reference sequence). This CDR3 is 16 amino acids long. The CDR3 bases are TGTGCCAGTAGTACCGGACTAGCGGGAGGCGGGGAGACCCAGTACTTC. As protein: CASSTGLAGGGETQYF.

This clone was detected once. This chain's CDR3 is CASSQEPRLSRDQPQHF. The CDR3 nucleotides are TGCGCCAGCAGCCAAGAACCCCGACTGAGCCGCGATCAGCCCCAGCATTTT. This rearrangement joins TRBV4-1 to TRBJ1-5; D not resolved. Trimming took 0 bases from V and 5 from J, leaving 17 bases between them. Germline V lookup: CDR1 MGHRA, CDR2 YSYEKL. The CDR3 loop spans 17 amino acids.

The J gene is TRBJ2-7, the V gene TRBV4-1, with a weak D call TRBD1 (6 bases). CDR1 and CDR2 from the germline V gene are MGHRA and YSYEKL. The CDR3 contains 14 residues. V was cut by 4 bases and J by 1 base, with 11 bases left in between. The CDR3 sequence is CASSLDRISYEQYF. The CDR3 nucleotides read TGCGCCAGCAGCCTAGACAGGATTTCCTACGAGCAGTACTTC.

The genes are TRBV27 and TRBJ2-3, with D perhaps matching TRBD2 (6 bases). V was cut by 1 base and J by 1 base, with 12 bases left in between. Germline V lookup: CDR1 MNHEY, CDR2 SMNVEV (reference sequence). The CDR3 runs to 16 residues. In DNA form, the CDR3 reads TGTGCCAGCAGTTTATACGTGGGGGGACGCACAGATACGCAGTATTTT. This translates into CASSLYVGGRTDTQYF.

V gene TRBV5-1 combines with J gene TRBJ2-7, with 10 bases that match TRBD1. V lost 3 bases, J lost 8 bases, and 8 bases stayed unmatched. Germline-derived CDR1 and CDR2 are SGHRS and YFSETQ. CDR3 length: 14 residues. The CDR3 protein is CASSSRDRGRQQYF. DNA of the CDR3: TGCGCCAGCAGCTCCCGGGACAGGGGCCGCCAGCAGTACTTC.

The chain combines TRBV27 with TRBJ1-1; TRBD1 matches at 7 bases. CDR3 size: 18 residues. The germline V gene encodes CDR1 MNHEY and CDR2 SMNVEV (reference sequence). V trimming: 5 bases; J trimming: 1 base; junction bases outside the gene matches: 16. DNA for the CDR3: TGTGCCAGCAGTCCTTCGACAGGGTTGGGCGTGTGGAACACTGAAGCTTTCTTT. This translates into CASSPSTGLGVWNTEAFF.

The rearrangement links TRBV27 to TRBJ2-7; D remains ambiguous. The V end was cut by 2 bases, the J end by 3 bases, with 8 bases between. The CDR3 consists of 13 residues. The germline V gene encodes CDR1 MNHEY and CDR2 SMNVEV (reference sequence). The CDR3 here is CASSLRLFYEQYF. The CDR3, as DNA: TGTGCCAGCAGTTTAAGACTCTTCTACGAGCAGTACTTC.

The chain recombines TRBV5-1 with TRBJ2-2, with 9 bases lining up with TRBD1. The CDR3 totals 16 residues. Germline lookup yields CDR1 SGHRS and CDR2 YFSETQ. Trimming removed 4 bases from V and 3 bases from J; junction bases left unmatched: 7. DNA of the CDR3: TGCGCCAGCAGCACGGATTGGGACAGGGACACCGGGGAGCTGTTTTTT. Translated, it gives CASSTDWDRDTGELFF. Full variable domain (remainder filled in from reference TRBV5-1 and TRBJ2-2): KAGVTQTPRYLIKTRGQQVTLSCSPISGHRSVSWYQQTPGQGLQFLFEYFSETQRNKGNFPGRFSGRQFSNSRSEMNVSTLELGDSALYLCASSTDWDRDTGELFFGEGSRLTVL.

The rearrangement links TRBV27 to TRBJ2-7, with 7 bases identical to TRBD2. The germline CDR1 and CDR2 sequences are MNHEY and SMNVEV (reference sequence). V lost 5 bases to trimming and J lost 7 bases; unmatched junction nucleotides: 8. This CDR3 region has 13 residues. For the CDR3, the DNA is TGTGCCAGCAGTCCATCCACGGGGGGTGAGCAGTACTTC. Amino acid sequence: CASSPSTGGEQYF.

The chain is built from TRBV7-9 and TRBJ2-7; 8 bases line up with TRBD1. The length of the CDR3 is 15 residues. Germline CDR1 reads SEHNR; CDR2 reads FQNEAQ (reference sequence). With V trimmed by 0 bases and J by 6 bases, 7 bases remained unmatched. The CDR3 nucleotides read TGTGCCAGCAGCTTAGCCGCAGGGGGCAGAGGCGAGCAGTACTTC. The encoded protein is CASSLAAGGRGEQYF.

The V gene is TRBV6-5, the J gene TRBJ2-7, with 10 bases matching TRBD2. V shed 6 bases and J 1 base; nucleotides not matched to a gene: 6. Per germline, CDR1 MNHEY and CDR2 SVGAGI. This CDR3 is 15 amino acids long. This CDR3 reads CASSLAGVGSYEQYF. CDR3 coding DNA: TGTGCCAGCAGCCTAGCGGGAGTAGGGTCCTACGAGCAGTACTTC.

V is TRBV30 and J is TRBJ1-5, with D maybe TRBD1 (5 bases). Germline V CDR1 and CDR2: GTSNPN, SVGIG (reference sequence). The CDR3 spans 16 residues. V was pared by 5 bases and J by 5 bases, with 22 bases between. The CDR3 DNA reads TGTGCCTGGTTGTTTGAGGGGACGGCAGAGGATCAGCCCCAGCATTTT. It codes for CAWLFEGTAEDQPQHF.